Sequencing of this TCR beta chain was carried out in a study of cytotoxic CD8 clonotypes in ibrutinib-treated CLL. Study-wide context: In all, under twelve patients were relapsed/refractory, some 16 were treatment-naive and 17 to 18 were IGHV unmutated.

As to this clone: No antigen is known for it.

This table comes from immunoSEQ multiplex PCR, and its TCRdb copy is limited to in-frame clones, with some not included. The sample carries about 160,000 clones, under 85% recorded once. Findings and limits, study-wide: Before falling back toward baseline at progression, clonality had risen at the time of ibrutinib response.

CDR1 is SGHTA, CDR2 FQGNSA, per germline. CDR3 size: 14 residues. The V and J ends lost 6 bases and 2 bases respectively, with 12 bases between them. Libraries of TCR beta were made from approximately 2 micrograms of genomic DNA that came from cryopreserved PBMCs. The V gene is TRBV7-2, the J gene TRBJ2-3; weak D call: TRBD2 (6 bases). This TCR came from a human donor with chronic lymphocytic leukemia. The sample in question was PBMCs, obtained after 24 months of ibrutinib treatment. The CDR3 is CASSHAGLTDTQYF. The CDR3, as DNA: TGTGCCAGCAGTCACGCGGGGCTCACAGATACGCAGTATTTT. Drawing the rest from reference TRBV7-2 and TRBJ2-3, the complete variable domain is GAGVSQSPSNKVTEKGKDVELRCDPISGHTALYWYRQSLGQGLEFLIYFQGNSAPDKSGLPSDRFSAERTGGSVSTLTIQRTQQEDSAVYLCASSHAGLTDTQYFGPGTRLTVL.